Sample share makes the clone carrying this T cell receptor beta chain medium-sized (0.01 to 0.1%). Its antigen is still unknown. The data derive from a study of radiotherapy plus CTLA-4 blockade in lung cancer. About the study: Around 18% of enrolled patients responded objectively, and around 30% had disease control.

Patients in the study, people with chemo-refractory metastatic non-small-cell lung cancer, received focal radiation plus ipilimumab CTLA-4 blockade. From germline, CDR1 is SEHNR and CDR2 FQNEAQ (reference sequence). Unmatched junction bases numbered 7, after V lost 4 bases and J lost 7 bases. The CDR3 is 15 amino acids. Sequencing used immunoSEQ multiplex PCR; TCRdb keeps in-frame clones, though not all of them. This sample has 85,000 to 100,000 clones, with around 84% found just once. Findings and caveats of the study: Early clone dynamics of blood T cells, plus interferon-beta, reportedly predicted response best. In blood, after radiotherapy plus ipilimumab, tumor-derived TCR clones expanded.

This receptor was obtained from a human donor with non-small cell lung cancer that progressed on radiotherapy plus ipilimumab. The chain is built from TRBV7-9 and TRBJ2-7; 13 bases map to TRBD2. The specimen comprised peripheral blood, sampled from a patient treated with radiotherapy plus ipilimumab. CDR3 protein: CASSSPGLAGLEQYF. The CDR3 coding sequence is TGTGCCAGCAGCTCGCCGGGACTAGCGGGATTGGAGCAGTACTTC.